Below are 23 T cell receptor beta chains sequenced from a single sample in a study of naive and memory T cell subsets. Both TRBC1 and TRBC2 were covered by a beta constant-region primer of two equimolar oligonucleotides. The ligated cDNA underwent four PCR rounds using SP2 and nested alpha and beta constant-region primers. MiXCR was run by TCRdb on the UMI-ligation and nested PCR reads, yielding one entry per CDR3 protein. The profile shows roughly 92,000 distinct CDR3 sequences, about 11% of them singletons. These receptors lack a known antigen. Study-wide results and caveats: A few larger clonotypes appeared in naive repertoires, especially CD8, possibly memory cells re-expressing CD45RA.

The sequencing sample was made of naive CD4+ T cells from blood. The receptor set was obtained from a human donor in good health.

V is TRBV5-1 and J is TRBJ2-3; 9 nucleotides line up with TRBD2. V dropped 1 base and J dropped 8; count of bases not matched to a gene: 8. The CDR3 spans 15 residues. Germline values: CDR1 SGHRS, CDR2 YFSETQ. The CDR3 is CASSLMAGGPPTQYF. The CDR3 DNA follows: TGCGCCAGCAGCTTGATGGCGGGGGGGCCCCCTACGCAGTATTTT.

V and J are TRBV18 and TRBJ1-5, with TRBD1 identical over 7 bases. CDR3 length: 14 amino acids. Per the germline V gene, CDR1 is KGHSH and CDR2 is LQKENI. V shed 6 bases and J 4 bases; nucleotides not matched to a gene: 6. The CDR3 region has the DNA TGTGCCAGCTCCTCGGACAGGTGGAATCAGCCCCAGCATTTT. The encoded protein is CASSSDRWNQPQHF.

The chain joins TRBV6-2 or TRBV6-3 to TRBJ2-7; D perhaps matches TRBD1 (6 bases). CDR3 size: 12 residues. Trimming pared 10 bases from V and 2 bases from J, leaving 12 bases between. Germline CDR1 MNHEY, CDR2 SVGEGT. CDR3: CATRDNTYEQYF. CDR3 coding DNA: TGTGCCACCCGGGACAACACCTACGAGCAGTACTTC.

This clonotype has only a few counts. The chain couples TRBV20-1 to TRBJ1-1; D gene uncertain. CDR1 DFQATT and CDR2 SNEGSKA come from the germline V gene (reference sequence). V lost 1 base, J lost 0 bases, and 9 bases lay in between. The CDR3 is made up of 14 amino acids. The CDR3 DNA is TGCAGTGCTAGAGTTGTCGGGGTGAACACTGAAGCTTTCTTT. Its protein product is CSARVVGVNTEAFF.

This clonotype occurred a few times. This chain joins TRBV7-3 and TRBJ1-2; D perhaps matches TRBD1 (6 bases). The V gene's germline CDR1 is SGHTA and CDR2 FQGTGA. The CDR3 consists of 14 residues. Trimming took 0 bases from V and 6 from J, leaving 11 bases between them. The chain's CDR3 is CASSLTPGADGYTF. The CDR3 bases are TGTGCCAGCAGCTTAACCCCGGGGGCCGATGGCTACACCTTC.

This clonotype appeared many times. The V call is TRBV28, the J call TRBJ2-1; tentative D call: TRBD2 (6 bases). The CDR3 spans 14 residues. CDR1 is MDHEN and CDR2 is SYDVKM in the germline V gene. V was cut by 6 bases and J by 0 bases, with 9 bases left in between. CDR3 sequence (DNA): TGTGCCAGCAGGGATAGCGGCTCCTACAATGAGCAGTTCTTC. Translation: CASRDSGSYNEQFF.

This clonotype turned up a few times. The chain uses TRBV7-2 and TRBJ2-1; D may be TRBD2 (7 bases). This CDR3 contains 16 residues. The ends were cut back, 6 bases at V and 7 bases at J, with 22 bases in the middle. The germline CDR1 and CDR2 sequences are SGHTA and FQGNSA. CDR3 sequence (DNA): TGTGCCAGCAGATTCTTGGGGGGGCGCGCGATTAATGAGCAGTTCTTC. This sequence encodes CASRFLGGRAINEQFF.

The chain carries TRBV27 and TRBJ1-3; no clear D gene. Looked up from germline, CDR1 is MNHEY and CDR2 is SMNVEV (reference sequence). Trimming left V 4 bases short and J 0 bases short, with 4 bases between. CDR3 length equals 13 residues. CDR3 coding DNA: TGTGCCAGCAGTTCGGACTCTGGAAACACCATATATTTT. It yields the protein CASSSDSGNTIYF.

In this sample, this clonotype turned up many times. Here the CDR3 reads CASSLVGRGANVLTF. In DNA form, the CDR3 reads TGTGCCAGCAGCTTAGTTGGGAGGGGGGCCAACGTCCTGACTTTC. This rearrangement joins TRBV7-9 to TRBJ2-6; TRBD2 is a possible D gene (6 bases). This CDR3 comprises 15 residues. Germline values: CDR1 SEHNR, CDR2 FQNEAQ (reference sequence). V was cut by 1 base and J by 4 bases, with 8 bases left in between.

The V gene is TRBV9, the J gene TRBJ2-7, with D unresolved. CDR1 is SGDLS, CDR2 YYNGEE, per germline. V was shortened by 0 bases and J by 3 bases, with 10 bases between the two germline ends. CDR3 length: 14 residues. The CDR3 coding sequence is TGTGCCAGCAGCGTAGGGTATGCCATCTACGAGCAGTACTTC. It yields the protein CASSVGYAIYEQYF.

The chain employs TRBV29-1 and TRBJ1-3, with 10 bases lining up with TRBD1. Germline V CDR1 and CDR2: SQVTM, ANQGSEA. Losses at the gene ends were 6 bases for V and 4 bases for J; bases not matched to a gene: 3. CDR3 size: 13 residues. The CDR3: CSVGQGSGNTIYF. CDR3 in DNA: TGCAGCGTGGGACAGGGGTCCGGAAACACCATATATTTT.

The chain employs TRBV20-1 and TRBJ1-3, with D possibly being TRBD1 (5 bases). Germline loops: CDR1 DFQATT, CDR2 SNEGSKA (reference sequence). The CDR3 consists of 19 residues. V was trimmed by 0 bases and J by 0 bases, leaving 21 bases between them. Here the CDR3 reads CSARDGRRGDPVSGNTIYF. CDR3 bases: TGCAGTGCTAGAGATGGACGGAGAGGGGACCCAGTCTCTGGAAACACCATATATTTT.

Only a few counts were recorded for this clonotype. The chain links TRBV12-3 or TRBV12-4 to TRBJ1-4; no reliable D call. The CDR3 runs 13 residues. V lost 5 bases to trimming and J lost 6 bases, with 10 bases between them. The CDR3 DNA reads TGTGCCAGCAGTGAGCGGGTCGATGAAAAACTGTTTTTT. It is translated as CASSERVDEKLFF.

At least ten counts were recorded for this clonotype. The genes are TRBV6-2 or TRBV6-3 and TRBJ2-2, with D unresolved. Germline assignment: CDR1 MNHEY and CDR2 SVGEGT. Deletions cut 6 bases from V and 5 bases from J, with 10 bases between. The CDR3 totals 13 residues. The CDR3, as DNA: TGTGCCAGCAGCTCTACAGAGACCGGGGAGCTGTTTTTT. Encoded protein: CASSSTETGELFF.

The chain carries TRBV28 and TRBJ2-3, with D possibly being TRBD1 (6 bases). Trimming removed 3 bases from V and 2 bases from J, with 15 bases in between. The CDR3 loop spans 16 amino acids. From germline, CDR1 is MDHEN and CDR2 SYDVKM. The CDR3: CASSFQTWTATDTQYF. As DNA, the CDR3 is TGTGCCAGCAGTTTCCAAACATGGACAGCCACAGATACGCAGTATTTT.

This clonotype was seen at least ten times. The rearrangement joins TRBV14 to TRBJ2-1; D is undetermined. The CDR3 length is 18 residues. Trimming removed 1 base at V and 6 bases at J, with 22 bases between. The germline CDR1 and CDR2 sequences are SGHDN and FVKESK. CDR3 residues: CASSQVPKTFPKGNEQFF. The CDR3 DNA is TGTGCCAGCAGCCAAGTGCCTAAGACTTTCCCTAAGGGCAATGAGCAGTTCTTC.

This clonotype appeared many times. The CDR3 DNA sequence: TGCGCCAGCAGCTTAGTGAACTTAGGGCGGGGGGGGAGCTCCTACAATGAGCAGTTCTTC. Its translation: CASSLVNLGRGGSSYNEQFF. The chain recombines TRBV5-1 with TRBJ2-1; the match to TRBD2 covers 9 bases. This CDR3 spans 20 amino acids. J was trimmed by 0 bases and V by 2 bases; bases with no gene match: 15. Per germline, CDR1 SGHRS and CDR2 YFSETQ.

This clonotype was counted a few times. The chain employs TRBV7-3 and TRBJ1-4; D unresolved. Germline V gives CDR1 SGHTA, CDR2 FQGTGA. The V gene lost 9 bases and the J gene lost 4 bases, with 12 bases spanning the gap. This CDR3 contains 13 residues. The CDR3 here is CASSAGVNEKLFF. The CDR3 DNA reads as TGTGCCAGTTCCGCAGGAGTTAATGAAAAACTGTTTTTT.

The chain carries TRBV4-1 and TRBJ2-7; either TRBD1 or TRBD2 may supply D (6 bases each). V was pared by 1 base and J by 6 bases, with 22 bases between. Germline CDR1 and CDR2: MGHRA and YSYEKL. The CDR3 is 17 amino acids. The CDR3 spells CASSQVPLGGRSGEQYF. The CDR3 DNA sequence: TGCGCCAGCAGCCAAGTCCCCCTGGGGGGCCGTTCGGGCGAGCAGTACTTC.

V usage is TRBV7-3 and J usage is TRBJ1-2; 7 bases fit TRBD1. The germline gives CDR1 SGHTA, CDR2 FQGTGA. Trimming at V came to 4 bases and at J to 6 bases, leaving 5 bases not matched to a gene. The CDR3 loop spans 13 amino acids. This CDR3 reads CASSYNRGDGYTF. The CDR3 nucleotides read TGTGCCAGCAGCTACAACAGGGGAGATGGCTACACCTTC.

In DNA, the CDR3 is TGTGCCAGCAGTTTAGCCGGGGGCGGAAACACCATATATTTT. Translated, it gives CASSLAGGGNTIYF. This chain uses TRBV12-3 or TRBV12-4 with TRBJ1-3; tentative D call: TRBD1 (6 bases). The CDR3 runs 14 residues. Trimming left V 0 bases short and J 4 bases short, with 7 bases between.

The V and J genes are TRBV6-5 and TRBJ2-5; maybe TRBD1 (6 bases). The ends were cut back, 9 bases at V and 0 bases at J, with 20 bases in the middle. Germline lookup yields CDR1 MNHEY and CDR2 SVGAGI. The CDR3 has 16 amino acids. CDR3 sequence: CARRGLTGGYQETQYF. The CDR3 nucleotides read TGTGCCAGAAGGGGTCTGACAGGCGGATACCAAGAGACCCAGTACTTC.

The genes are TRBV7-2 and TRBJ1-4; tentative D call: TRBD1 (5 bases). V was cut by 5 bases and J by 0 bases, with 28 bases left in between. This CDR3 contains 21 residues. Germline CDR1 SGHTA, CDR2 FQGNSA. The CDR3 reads CASSPVLNPPGRAATNEKLFF. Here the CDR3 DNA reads TGTGCCAGCAGCCCAGTCCTTAACCCGCCGGGCAGGGCGGCAACTAATGAAAAACTGTTTTTT. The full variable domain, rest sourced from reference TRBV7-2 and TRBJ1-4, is GAGVSQSPSNKVTEKGKDVELRCDPISGHTALYWYRQSLGQGLEFLIYFQGNSAPDKSGLPSDRFSAERTGGSVSTLTIQRTQQEDSAVYLCASSPVLNPPGRAATNEKLFFGSGTQLSVL.